What follows are 4 T cell receptor beta chains derived from one specimen sequenced in a study of blood T cells in healthy people across ages. Through a sample-barcoded 5' primer and a J-beta primer mix, a second PCR was run for about 6 to 12 cycles. Each CDR3 protein gets one entry after TCRdb re-called the 5' RACE reads with MiXCR. Found here are about 730,000 distinct CDR3 sequences, approximately 43% of them singletons; the top ten hold about 20%. The source material was blood. The receptor source for this set is an older woman in good health.

V usage is TRBV3-1 and J usage is TRBJ2-5; 9 bases line up with TRBD2. The closer fit of TRBJ2-7 to the DNA end suggests the J call may be wrong. Germline-derived CDR1 and CDR2 are LGHDT and YNNKEL (reference sequence). This CDR3 has 16 residues. DNA of the CDR3: TGTGCCAGCAGCCAAGCGTTTAGCGGGAGATACAACGAGCAGTACTTC. Protein sequence: CASSQAFSGRYNEQYF.

The chain employs TRBV24-1 and TRBJ2-1; tentatively, D is TRBD1 (6 bases). Deletions cut 2 bases from V and 3 bases from J, with 10 bases between. CDR1 and CDR2 from the germline V gene are KGHDR and SFDVKD. There are 15 residues in the CDR3. CDR3 nucleotides: TGTGCCACCAGTGATTCCGGGACAAACTACAATGAGCAGTTCTTC. Protein: CATSDSGTNYNEQFF.

The chain carries TRBV7-9 and TRBJ2-1, with 9 bases that match TRBD2. Germline V CDR1 and CDR2: SEHNR, FQNEAQ (reference sequence). The ends lost 3 bases at V and 10 bases at J; junction bases unmatched: 10. The CDR3 contains 15 residues. CDR3 sequence: CASSFETSGSGEQFF. In nucleotides, the CDR3 is TGTGCCAGCAGCTTCGAGACTAGCGGTTCTGGCGAGCAGTTCTTC.

This rearrangement joins TRBV7-2 to TRBJ2-1, with a weak D call TRBD2 (6 bases). Germline V gene data show CDR1 as SGHTA and CDR2 as FQGNSA. The CDR3 consists of 15 residues. V lost 5 bases and J 3 bases, leaving 14 bases between the germline ends. The CDR3: CASSPTGDGYNEQFF. The DNA for the CDR3 is TGTGCCAGCAGCCCTACGGGGGACGGCTACAATGAGCAGTTCTTC.